This TCR beta chain was identified during a study of blood T cell repertoires in COVID-19. As for the study in general: COVID-19 samples, acute and convalescent, were from the United States, Italy and Spain. PBMCs, B-cell-depleted T cells, or T cells were the source of the cDNA or gDNA that made up the material.

This table comes from immunoSEQ multiplex PCR, and its TCRdb copy is limited to in-frame clones, with some not included. Here the sample spans some 180,000 clones, 90% being singletons. This CDR3 is built from 16 residues. V lost 4 bases to trimming and J lost 5 bases, with 17 bases between them. Per germline, CDR1 MGHRA and CDR2 YSYEKL. The receptor's source is a man aged 50 or older with acute or convalescent COVID-19. V gene TRBV4-1 combines with J gene TRBJ2-2; D is possibly TRBD1 (6 bases). The sample was peripheral blood. This CDR3 reads CASSLLGGVGTGELFF. The CDR3, as DNA: TGCGCCAGCAGCCTATTAGGGGGAGTGGGAACCGGGGAGCTGTTTTTT.